These T cell receptor beta chains were read from a single sample in a study of a mutant IDH1 vaccine in newly diagnosed glioma. Libraries were prepared by immunoSEQ multiplex PCR; TCRdb keeps only in-frame clonotypes and omits some of them. The sample carries some 59,000 clones, about 82% recorded once. Sequencing used PBMCs, obtained from a glioma patient treated with radiotherapy, temozolomide or both. These TCRs come from a man younger than 35 with glioma. Each CDR3 is given with its conserved first and last residue. The order of the fields is J gene, clone size, V gene, D gene, CDR3 DNA, CDR3 protein. D genes are given only for firm matches. Clone size is shown for a subset of rows, as once, few, many or a class of expanded clone.

j_gene: TRBJ1-5; abundance: -; v_gene: TRBV29-1; d_gene: -; CDR3nt: TGCAGCGTTGAAGTAGGGTTTGGCGGGCCCCAGCATTTT; CDR3aa: CSVEVGFGGPQHF
j_gene: TRBJ1-2; abundance: -; v_gene: TRBV7-8; d_gene: -; CDR3nt: TGTGCCAGCAGCTTAGCAGGGAACTATGGCTACACCTTC; CDR3aa: CASSLAGNYGYTF
j_gene: TRBJ2-3; abundance: once; v_gene: TRBV29-1; d_gene: -; CDR3nt: TGCAGCCTGGGTCTCGCCCTCACAGATACGCAGTATTTT; CDR3aa: CSLGLALTDTQYF
j_gene: TRBJ1-1; abundance: -; v_gene: TRBV6-5; d_gene: -; CDR3nt: TGTGCCAGCAGTCTACAGAACACTGAAGCTTTCTTT; CDR3aa: CASSLQNTEAFF
j_gene: TRBJ2-7; abundance: -; v_gene: TRBV27; d_gene: TRBD2; CDR3nt: TGTGCCAGCAGTTTATCACGGGAGGGCTACGAGCAGTACTTC; CDR3aa: CASSLSREGYEQYF
j_gene: TRBJ1-2; abundance: -; v_gene: TRBV30; d_gene: -; CDR3nt: TGTGCCTGGAGTCAACGGGGGCAGAGCTATGGCTACACCTTC; CDR3aa: CAWSQRGQSYGYTF
j_gene: TRBJ1-6; abundance: -; v_gene: TRBV6-5; d_gene: -; CDR3nt: TGTGCCAGCAGTTGGACAACGGTGAATTCACCCCTCCACTTT; CDR3aa: CASSWTTVNSPLHF
j_gene: TRBJ1-6; abundance: -; v_gene: TRBV7-9; d_gene: TRBD1; CDR3nt: TGTGCCAGCAGCTTGACAGGGTCTAATTCACCCCTCCACTTT; CDR3aa: CASSLTGSNSPLHF
j_gene: TRBJ1-5; abundance: -; v_gene: TRBV7-2; d_gene: -; CDR3nt: TGTGCCAGCAGCTTAGTCGGGTTCGGGGGTAATCAGCCCCAGCATTTT; CDR3aa: CASSLVGFGGNQPQHF
j_gene: TRBJ2-7; abundance: -; v_gene: TRBV2; d_gene: -; CDR3nt: TGTGCCAGCAGTGTTTCACCGGGCACGTCGCAGTACTTC; CDR3aa: CASSVSPGTSQYF
j_gene: TRBJ2-7; abundance: -; v_gene: TRBV5-4; d_gene: -; CDR3nt: TGTGCCAGCAGCCCGGGTGGGGGGCGCTCCTACGAGCAGTACTTC; CDR3aa: CASSPGGGRSYEQYF
j_gene: TRBJ1-5; abundance: -; v_gene: TRBV4-2; d_gene: -; CDR3nt: TGTGCCAGCAGCCAAGAGATACGGGGGGTTCAGCCCCAGCATTTT; CDR3aa: CASSQEIRGVQPQHF
j_gene: TRBJ2-3; abundance: -; v_gene: TRBV5-1; d_gene: -; CDR3nt: TGCGCCAGCAGCGCGGGTGCCGCGGGCACAGATACGCAGTATTTT; CDR3aa: CASSAGAAGTDTQYF
j_gene: TRBJ1-4; abundance: -; v_gene: TRBV6-5; d_gene: -; CDR3nt: TGTGCCAGCAGTTACTCGTATGACCCAACTAATGAAAAACTGTTTTTT; CDR3aa: CASSYSYDPTNEKLFF
j_gene: TRBJ2-7; abundance: -; v_gene: TRBV4-1; d_gene: -; CDR3nt: TGCGCCAGCAGCCAAGTGTTGGACACCCACGTGATCTACGAGCAGTACTTC; CDR3aa: CASSQVLDTHVIYEQYF
j_gene: TRBJ2-7; abundance: -; v_gene: TRBV7-2; d_gene: TRBD2; CDR3nt: TGTGCCAGCAGCTCGTACGGGCGGGGGGAAGAGCAGTACTTC; CDR3aa: CASSSYGRGEEQYF
j_gene: TRBJ1-2; abundance: -; v_gene: TRBV5-1; d_gene: -; CDR3nt: TGCGCCAGCTCTTCCGGGGACTATGGCTACACCTTC; CDR3aa: CASSSGDYGYTF
j_gene: TRBJ2-3; abundance: -; v_gene: TRBV5-1; d_gene: -; CDR3nt: TGCGCCAGCAGCTCAGGACTCGAAACAGATACGCAGTATTTT; CDR3aa: CASSSGLETDTQYF
j_gene: TRBJ1-1; abundance: few; v_gene: TRBV7-3; d_gene: -; CDR3nt: TGTGCCAGCAGCTTATTGGGGAAAGGCACTGAAGCTTTCTTT; CDR3aa: CASSLLGKGTEAFF
j_gene: TRBJ1-1; abundance: -; v_gene: TRBV9; d_gene: -; CDR3nt: TGTGCCAGCAGCTACAGGGTGGGAATTGGAAACACTGAAGCTTTCTTT; CDR3aa: CASSYRVGIGNTEAFF
j_gene: TRBJ1-2; abundance: -; v_gene: TRBV10-3; d_gene: TRBD1; CDR3nt: TGTGCCATCAGCGACAGGGGGGCATATGGCTACACCTTC; CDR3aa: CAISDRGAYGYTF
j_gene: TRBJ1-1; abundance: -; v_gene: TRBV7-2; d_gene: -; CDR3nt: TGTGCCAGCAGCCCGTTGGGGCCCCACACTGAAGCTTTCTTT; CDR3aa: CASSPLGPHTEAFF
j_gene: TRBJ1-3; abundance: -; v_gene: TRBV2; d_gene: TRBD1; CDR3nt: TGTGCCAGCCGACAGGGAGGCGGCTCTGGAAACACCATATATTTT; CDR3aa: CASRQGGGSGNTIYF
j_gene: TRBJ2-2; abundance: -; v_gene: TRBV5-1; d_gene: -; CDR3nt: TGCGCCAGCAGCCATGGGCAGAGCACGAACACCGGGGAGCTGTTTTTT; CDR3aa: CASSHGQSTNTGELFF
j_gene: TRBJ1-1; abundance: once; v_gene: TRBV18; d_gene: -; CDR3nt: TGTGCCAGCTCACCCAGGGCTGTGAACACTGAAGCTTTCTTT; CDR3aa: CASSPRAVNTEAFF
j_gene: TRBJ1-1; abundance: -; v_gene: TRBV7-9; d_gene: -; CDR3nt: TGTGCCAGCAGCTTAAAGGTAGCGGGGGACACTGAAGCTTTCTTT; CDR3aa: CASSLKVAGDTEAFF
j_gene: TRBJ1-1; abundance: few; v_gene: TRBV7-9; d_gene: -; CDR3nt: TGTGCCAGCAGCTTAGCGGCAGGGATAACTGAAGCTTTCTTT; CDR3aa: CASSLAAGITEAFF
j_gene: TRBJ1-2; abundance: -; v_gene: TRBV5-1; d_gene: -; CDR3nt: TGCGCCAGCAGCTCCGGACAGCCCGCTTATGGCTACACCTTC; CDR3aa: CASSSGQPAYGYTF
j_gene: TRBJ2-1; abundance: -; v_gene: TRBV5-6; d_gene: -; CDR3nt: TGTGCCAGCATCCCCAGGGGGAGGGGGCAATACAATGAGCAGTTCTTC; CDR3aa: CASIPRGRGQYNEQFF
j_gene: TRBJ2-7; abundance: -; v_gene: TRBV29-1; d_gene: -; CDR3nt: TGCAGCGTTGTAAAACAATCCTACGAGCAGTACTTC; CDR3aa: CSVVKQSYEQYF
j_gene: TRBJ1-1; abundance: -; v_gene: TRBV5-5; d_gene: -; CDR3nt: TGTGCCAGCAGCAAGGGGCTTGATGGTGAAGCTTTCTTT; CDR3aa: CASSKGLDGEAFF
j_gene: TRBJ2-2; abundance: few; v_gene: TRBV7-7; d_gene: -; CDR3nt: TGTGCTAGCAGCCGAGTACCGAACACCGGGGAGCTGTTTTTT; CDR3aa: CASSRVPNTGELFF
j_gene: TRBJ2-3; abundance: -; v_gene: TRBV2; d_gene: -; CDR3nt: TGTGCCAGCACGTGGGGGACAAACACAGATACGCAGTATTTT; CDR3aa: CASTWGTNTDTQYF
j_gene: TRBJ1-2; abundance: -; v_gene: TRBV6-5; d_gene: -; CDR3nt: TGTGCCAGCAGTTACTCCAGGTTTACAGGAGGCTACACCTTC; CDR3aa: CASSYSRFTGGYTF